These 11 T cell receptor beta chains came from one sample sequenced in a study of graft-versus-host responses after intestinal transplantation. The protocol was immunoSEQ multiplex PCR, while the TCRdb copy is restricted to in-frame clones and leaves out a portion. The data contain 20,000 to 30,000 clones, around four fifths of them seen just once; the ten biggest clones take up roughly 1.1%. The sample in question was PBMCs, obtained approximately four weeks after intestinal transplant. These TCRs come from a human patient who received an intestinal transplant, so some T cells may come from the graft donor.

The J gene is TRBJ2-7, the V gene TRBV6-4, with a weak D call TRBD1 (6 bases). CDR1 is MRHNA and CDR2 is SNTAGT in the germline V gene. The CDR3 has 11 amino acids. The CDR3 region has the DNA TGTACCCGGGACAACCCCTACGAGCAGTACTTC. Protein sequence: CTRDNPYEQYF.

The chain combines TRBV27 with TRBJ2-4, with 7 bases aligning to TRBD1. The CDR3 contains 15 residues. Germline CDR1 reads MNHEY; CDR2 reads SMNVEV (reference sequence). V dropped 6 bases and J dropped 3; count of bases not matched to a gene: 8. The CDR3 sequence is CASRPDREIKNIQYF. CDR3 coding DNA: TGTGCCAGCAGACCCGACAGGGAGATCAAAAACATTCAGTACTTC.

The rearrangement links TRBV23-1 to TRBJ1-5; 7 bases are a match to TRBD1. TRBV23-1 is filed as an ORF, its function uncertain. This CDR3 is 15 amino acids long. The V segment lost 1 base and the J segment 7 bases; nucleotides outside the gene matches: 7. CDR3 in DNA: TGCGCCAGCAGTCAATTTGACAGGGAAGGACAGCCCCAGCATTTT. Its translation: CASSQFDREGQPQHF.

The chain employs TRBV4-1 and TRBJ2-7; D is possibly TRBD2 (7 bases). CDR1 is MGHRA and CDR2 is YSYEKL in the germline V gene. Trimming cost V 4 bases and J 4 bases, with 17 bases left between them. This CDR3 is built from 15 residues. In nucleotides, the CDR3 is TGCGCCAGCAGCCCCCAAGGGGGGGCGCGGTACGAGCAGTACTTC. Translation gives CASSPQGGARYEQYF.

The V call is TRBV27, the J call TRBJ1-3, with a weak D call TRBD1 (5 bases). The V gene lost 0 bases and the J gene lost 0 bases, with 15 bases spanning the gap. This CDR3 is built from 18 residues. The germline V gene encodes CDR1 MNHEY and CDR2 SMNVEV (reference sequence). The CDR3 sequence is CASSLSRAGLSSGNTIYF. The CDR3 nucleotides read TGTGCCAGCAGTTTATCGAGGGCAGGGCTGAGCTCTGGAAACACCATATATTTT.

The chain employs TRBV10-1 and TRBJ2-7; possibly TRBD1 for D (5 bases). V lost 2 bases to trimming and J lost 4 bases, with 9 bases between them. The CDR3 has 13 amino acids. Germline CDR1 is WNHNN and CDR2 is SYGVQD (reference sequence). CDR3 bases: TGCGCCAGCAGTGAGGGGGCCATGTACGAGCAGTACTTC. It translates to CASSEGAMYEQYF.

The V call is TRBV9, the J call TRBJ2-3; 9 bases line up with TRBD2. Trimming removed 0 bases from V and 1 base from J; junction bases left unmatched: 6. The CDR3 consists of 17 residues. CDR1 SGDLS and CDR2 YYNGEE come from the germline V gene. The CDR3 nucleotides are TGTGCCAGCAGCGTAGTAGGAGCGGGAGGATGCACAGATACGCAGTATTTT. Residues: CASSVVGAGGCTDTQYF.

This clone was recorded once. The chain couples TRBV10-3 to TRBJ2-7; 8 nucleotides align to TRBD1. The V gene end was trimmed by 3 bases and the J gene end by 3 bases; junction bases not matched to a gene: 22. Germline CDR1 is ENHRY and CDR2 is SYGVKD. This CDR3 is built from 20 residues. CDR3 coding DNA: TGTGCCATCAGTGAATTGGCCCCCGGACAGGGCAGGACTGGGTACTACGAGCAGTACTTC. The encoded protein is CAISELAPGQGRTGYYEQYF.

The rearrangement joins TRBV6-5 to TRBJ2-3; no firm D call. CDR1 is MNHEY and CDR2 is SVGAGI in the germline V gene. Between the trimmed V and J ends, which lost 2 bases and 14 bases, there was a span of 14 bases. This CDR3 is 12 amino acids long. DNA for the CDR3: TGTGCCAGCAGTTACAACCCAGCTACGTGGTATTTT. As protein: CASSYNPATWYF.

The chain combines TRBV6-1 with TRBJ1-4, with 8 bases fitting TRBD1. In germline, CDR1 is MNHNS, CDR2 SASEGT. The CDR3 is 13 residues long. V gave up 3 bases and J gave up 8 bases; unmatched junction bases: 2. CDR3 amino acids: CASSDRGREKLFF. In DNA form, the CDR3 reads TGTGCCAGCAGTGACAGGGGGCGCGAAAAACTGTTTTTT.

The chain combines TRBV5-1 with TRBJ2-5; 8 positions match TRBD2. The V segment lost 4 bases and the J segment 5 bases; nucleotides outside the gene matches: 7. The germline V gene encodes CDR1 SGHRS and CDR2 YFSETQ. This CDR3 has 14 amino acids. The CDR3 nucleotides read TGCGCCAGCAGCCCAGGACTAGCCGAGGAGACCCAGTACTTC. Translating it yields CASSPGLAEETQYF.